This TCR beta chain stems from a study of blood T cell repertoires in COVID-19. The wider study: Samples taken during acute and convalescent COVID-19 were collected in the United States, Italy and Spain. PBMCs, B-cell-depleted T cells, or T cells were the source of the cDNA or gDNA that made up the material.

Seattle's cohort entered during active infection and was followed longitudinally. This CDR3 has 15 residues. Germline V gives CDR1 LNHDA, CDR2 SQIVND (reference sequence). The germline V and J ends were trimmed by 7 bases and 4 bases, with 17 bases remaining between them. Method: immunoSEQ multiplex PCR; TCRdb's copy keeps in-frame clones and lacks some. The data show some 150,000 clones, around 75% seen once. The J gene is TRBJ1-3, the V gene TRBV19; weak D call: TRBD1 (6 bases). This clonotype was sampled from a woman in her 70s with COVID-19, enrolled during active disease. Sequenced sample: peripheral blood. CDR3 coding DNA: TGTGCCAGTACCAAAGGGGGTGCACCAGGAAACACCATATATTTT. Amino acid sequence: CASTKGGAPGNTIYF.